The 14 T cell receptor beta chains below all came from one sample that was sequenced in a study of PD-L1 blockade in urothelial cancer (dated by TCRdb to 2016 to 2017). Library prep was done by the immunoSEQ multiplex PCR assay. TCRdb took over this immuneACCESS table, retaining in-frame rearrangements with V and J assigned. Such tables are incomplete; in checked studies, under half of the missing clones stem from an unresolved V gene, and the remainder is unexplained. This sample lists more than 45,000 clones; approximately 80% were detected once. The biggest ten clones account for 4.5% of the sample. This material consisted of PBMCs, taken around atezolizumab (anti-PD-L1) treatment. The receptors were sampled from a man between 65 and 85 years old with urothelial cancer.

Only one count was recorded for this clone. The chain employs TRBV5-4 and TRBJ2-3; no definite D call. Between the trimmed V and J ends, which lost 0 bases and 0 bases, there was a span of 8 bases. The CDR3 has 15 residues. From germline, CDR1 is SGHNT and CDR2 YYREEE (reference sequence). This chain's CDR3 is CASSLDPFSTDTQYF. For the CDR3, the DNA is TGTGCCAGCAGCTTGGATCCCTTTAGCACAGATACGCAGTATTTT.

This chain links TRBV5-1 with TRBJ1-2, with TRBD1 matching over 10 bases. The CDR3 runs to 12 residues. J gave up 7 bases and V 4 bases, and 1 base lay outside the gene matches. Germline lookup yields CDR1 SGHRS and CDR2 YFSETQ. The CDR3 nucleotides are TGCGCCAGCAGCGGACAGGGGGTTGGCTACACCTTC. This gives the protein CASSGQGVGYTF.

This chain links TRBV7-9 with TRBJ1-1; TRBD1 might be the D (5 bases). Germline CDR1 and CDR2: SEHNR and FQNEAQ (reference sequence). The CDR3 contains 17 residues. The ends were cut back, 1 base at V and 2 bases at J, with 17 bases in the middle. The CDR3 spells CASSLVPGRDFNTEAFF. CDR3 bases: TGTGCCAGCAGCTTAGTTCCCGGCAGGGATTTTAACACTGAAGCTTTCTTT.

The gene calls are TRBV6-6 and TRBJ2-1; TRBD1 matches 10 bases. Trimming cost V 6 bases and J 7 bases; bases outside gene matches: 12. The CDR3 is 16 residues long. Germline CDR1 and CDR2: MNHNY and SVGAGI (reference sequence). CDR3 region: CASRNAGTGDSNEQFF. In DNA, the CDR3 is TGTGCCAGCAGAAATGCCGGGACAGGGGACTCAAATGAGCAGTTCTTC.

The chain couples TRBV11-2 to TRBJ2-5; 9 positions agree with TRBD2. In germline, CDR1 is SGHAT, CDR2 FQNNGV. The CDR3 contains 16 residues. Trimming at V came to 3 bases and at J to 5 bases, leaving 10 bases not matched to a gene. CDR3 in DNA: TGTGCCAGCAGCTTTCGCGGGAGGGGGAATGGGGAGACCCAGTACTTC. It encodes CASSFRGRGNGETQYF.

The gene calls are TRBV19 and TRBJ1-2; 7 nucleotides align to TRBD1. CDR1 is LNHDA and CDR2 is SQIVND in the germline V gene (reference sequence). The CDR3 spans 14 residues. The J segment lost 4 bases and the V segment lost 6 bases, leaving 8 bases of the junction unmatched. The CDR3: CASRADRESYGYTF. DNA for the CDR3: TGTGCCAGTAGAGCTGACAGGGAGAGCTATGGCTACACCTTC.

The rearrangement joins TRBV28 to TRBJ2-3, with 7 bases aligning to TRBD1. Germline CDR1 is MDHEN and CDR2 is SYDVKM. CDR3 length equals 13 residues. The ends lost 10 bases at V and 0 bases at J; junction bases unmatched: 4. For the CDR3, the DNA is TGTGCCACCCTACAGGGGAGCACAGATACGCAGTATTTT. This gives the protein CATLQGSTDTQYF.

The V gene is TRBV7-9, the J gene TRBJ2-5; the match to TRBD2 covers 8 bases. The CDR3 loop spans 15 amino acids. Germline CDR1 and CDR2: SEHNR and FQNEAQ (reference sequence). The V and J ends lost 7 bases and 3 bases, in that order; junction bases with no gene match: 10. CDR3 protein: CASTRAGVVKETQYF. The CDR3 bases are TGTGCCAGCACCCGAGCGGGAGTAGTAAAAGAGACCCAGTACTTC.

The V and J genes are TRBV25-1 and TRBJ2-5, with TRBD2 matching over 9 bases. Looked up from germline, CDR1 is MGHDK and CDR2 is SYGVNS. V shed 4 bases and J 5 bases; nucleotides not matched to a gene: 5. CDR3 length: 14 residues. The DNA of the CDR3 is TGTGCCAGCAGTGGACTAGCGGCCGCTGAGACCCAGTACTTC. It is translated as CASSGLAAAETQYF.

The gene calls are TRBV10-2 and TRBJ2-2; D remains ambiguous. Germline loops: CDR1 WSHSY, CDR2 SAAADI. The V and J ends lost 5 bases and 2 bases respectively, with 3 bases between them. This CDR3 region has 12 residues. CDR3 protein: CASSQNTGELFF. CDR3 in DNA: TGCGCCAGCAGTCAAAACACCGGGGAGCTGTTTTTT.

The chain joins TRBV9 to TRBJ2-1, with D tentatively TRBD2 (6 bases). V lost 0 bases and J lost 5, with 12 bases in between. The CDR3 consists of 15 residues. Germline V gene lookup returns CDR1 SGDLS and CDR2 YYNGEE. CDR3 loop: CASSVVEGFHNEQFF. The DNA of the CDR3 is TGTGCCAGCAGCGTAGTGGAGGGTTTCCACAATGAGCAGTTCTTC.

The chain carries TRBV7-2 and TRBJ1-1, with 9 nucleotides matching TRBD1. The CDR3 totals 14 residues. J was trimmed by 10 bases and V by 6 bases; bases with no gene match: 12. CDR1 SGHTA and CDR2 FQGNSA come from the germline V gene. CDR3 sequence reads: CASSPGQGISRAFF. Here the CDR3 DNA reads TGTGCCAGCAGTCCGGGACAGGGTATTAGCCGAGCTTTCTTT.

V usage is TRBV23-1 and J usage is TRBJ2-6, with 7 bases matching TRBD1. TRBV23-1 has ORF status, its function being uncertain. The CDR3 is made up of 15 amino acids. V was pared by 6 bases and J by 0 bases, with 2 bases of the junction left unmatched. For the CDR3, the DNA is TGCGCCAGCAGCAACAGGGGCTCTGGGGCCAACGTCCTGACTTTC. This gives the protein CASSNRGSGANVLTF.

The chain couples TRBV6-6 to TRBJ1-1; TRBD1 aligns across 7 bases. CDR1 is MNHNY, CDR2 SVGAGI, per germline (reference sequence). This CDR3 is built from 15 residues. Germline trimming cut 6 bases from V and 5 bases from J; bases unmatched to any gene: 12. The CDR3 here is CASSYTEGADTEAFF. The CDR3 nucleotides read TGTGCCAGCAGCTATACAGAGGGGGCGGATACTGAAGCTTTCTTT.